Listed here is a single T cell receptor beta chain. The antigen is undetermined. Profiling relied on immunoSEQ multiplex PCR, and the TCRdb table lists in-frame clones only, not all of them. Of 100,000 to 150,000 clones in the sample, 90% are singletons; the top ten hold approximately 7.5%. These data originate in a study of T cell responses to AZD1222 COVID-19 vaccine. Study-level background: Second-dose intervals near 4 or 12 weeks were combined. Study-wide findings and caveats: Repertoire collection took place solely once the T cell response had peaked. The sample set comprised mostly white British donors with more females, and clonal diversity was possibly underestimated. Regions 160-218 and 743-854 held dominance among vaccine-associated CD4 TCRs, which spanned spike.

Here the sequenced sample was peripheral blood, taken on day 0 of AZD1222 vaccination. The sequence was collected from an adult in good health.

CDR3: CASSNMPDTDTQYF. CDR3 DNA: TGTGCCAGCAGCAATATGCCAGACACAGATACGCAGTATTTT. The rearrangement uses TRBV5-8 and TRBJ2-3, with unresolved D. Looked up from germline, CDR1 is SGHTS and CDR2 is YDEGEE. The CDR3 runs 14 residues. V was clipped by 4 bases and J by 2 bases, with 11 bases between them.